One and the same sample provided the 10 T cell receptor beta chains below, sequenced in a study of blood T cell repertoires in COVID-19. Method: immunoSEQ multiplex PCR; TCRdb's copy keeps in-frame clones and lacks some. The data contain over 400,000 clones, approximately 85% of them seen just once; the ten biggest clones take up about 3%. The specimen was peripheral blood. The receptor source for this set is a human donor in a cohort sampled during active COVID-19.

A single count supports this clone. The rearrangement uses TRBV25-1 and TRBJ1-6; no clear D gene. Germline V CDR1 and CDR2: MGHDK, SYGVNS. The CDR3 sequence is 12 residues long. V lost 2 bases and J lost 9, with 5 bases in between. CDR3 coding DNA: TGTGCCAGCAGTGAACGAGTTTCACCCCTCCACTTT. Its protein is CASSERVSPLHF.

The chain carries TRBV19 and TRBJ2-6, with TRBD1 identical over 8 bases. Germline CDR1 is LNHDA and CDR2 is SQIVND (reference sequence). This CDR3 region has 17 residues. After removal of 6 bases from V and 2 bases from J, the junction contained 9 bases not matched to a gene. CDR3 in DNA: TGTGCCAGTAGCCCCGGACAGGGCAAGGCTGGGGCCAACGTCCTGACTTTC. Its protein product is CASSPGQGKAGANVLTF.

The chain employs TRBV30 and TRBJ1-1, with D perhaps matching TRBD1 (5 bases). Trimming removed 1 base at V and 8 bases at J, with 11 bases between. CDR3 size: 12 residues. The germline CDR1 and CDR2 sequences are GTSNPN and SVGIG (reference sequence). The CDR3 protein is CAWSDETAEAFF. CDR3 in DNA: TGTGCCTGGAGTGACGAGACAGCGGAAGCTTTCTTT.

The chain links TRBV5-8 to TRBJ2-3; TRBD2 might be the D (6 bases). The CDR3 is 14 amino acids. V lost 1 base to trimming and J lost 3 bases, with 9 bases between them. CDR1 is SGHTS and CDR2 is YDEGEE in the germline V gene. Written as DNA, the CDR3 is TGTGCCAGCAGCTTGCGGGACTGGACAGATACGCAGTATTTT. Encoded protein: CASSLRDWTDTQYF.

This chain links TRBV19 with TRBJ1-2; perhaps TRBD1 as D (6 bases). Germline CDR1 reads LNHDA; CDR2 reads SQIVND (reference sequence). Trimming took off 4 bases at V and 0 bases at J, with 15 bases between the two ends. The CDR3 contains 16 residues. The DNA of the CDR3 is TGTGCCAGTAGTAGCACAGGGACAAAAGCTAACTATGGCTACACCTTC. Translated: CASSSTGTKANYGYTF. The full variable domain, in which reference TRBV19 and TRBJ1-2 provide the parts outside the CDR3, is DGGITQSPKYLFRKEGQNVTLSCEQNLNHDAMYWYRQDPGQGLRLIYYSQIVNDFQKGDIAEGYSVSREKKESFPLTVTSAQKNPTAFYLCASSSTGTKANYGYTFGSGTRLTVV.

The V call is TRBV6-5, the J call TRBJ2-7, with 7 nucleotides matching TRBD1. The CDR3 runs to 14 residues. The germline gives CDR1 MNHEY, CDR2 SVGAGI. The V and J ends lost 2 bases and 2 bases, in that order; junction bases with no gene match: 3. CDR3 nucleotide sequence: TGTGCCAGCAGTTACGGGGGACAGCCCTACGAGCAGTACTTC. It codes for CASSYGGQPYEQYF.

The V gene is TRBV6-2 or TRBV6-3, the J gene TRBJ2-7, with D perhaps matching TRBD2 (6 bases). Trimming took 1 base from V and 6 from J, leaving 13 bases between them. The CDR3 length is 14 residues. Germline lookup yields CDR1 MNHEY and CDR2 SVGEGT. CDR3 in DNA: TGTGCCAGCAGTTACTTTACCGGGAGTTCCGAGCAGTACTTC. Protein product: CASSYFTGSSEQYF.

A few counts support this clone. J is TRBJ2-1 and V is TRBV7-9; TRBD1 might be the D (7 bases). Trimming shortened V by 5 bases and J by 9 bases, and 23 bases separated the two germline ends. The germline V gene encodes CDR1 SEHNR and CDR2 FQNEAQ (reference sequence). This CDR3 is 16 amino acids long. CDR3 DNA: TGTGCCAGCAGCCGAGGGGGCCAGCGGGCCAATGCTGAGCAGTTCTTC. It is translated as CASSRGGQRANAEQFF.

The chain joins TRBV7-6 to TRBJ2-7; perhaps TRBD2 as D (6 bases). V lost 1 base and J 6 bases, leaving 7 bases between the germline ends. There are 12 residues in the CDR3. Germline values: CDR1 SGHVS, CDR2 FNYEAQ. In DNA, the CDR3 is TGTGCCAGCAGCTTAGTCGGGAGCGAGCAGTACTTC. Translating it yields CASSLVGSEQYF.

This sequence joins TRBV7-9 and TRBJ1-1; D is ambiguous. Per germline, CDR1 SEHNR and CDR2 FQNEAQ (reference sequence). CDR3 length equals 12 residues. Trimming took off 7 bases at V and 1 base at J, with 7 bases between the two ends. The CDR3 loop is CASTPENTEAFF. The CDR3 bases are TGTGCCAGCACCCCAGAGAACACTGAAGCTTTCTTT. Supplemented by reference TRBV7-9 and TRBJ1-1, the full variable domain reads DTGVSQNPRHKITKRGQNVTFRCDPISEHNRLYWYRQTLGQGPEFLTYFQNEAQLEKSRLLSDRFSAERPKGSFSTLEIQRTEQGDSAMYLCASTPENTEAFFGQGTRLTVV.